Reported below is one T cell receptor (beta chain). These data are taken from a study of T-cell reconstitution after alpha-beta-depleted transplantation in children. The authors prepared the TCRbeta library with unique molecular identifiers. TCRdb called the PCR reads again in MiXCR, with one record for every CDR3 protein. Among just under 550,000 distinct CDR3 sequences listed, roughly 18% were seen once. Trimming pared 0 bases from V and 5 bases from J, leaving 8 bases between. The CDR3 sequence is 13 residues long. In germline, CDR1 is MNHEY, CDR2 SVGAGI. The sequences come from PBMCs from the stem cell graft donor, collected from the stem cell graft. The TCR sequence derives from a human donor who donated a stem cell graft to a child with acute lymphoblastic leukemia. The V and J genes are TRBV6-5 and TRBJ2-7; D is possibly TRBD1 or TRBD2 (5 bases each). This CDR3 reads CASSYSRGNEQYF. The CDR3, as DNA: TGTGCCAGCAGTTACTCGAGGGGAAACGAGCAGTACTTC.